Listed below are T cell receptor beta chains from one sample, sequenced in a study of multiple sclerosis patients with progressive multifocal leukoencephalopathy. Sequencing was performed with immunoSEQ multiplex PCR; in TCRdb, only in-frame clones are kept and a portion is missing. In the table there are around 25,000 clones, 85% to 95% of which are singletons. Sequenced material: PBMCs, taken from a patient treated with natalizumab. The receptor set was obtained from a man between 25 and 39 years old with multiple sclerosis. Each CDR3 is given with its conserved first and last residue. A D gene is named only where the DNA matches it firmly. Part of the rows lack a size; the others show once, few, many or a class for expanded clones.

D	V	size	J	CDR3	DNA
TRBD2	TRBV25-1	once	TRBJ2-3	CASSDPGLADLGTQYF	TGTGCCAGCAGTGACCCGGGACTAGCGGACCTAGGCACGCAGTATTTT
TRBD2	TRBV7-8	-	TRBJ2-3	CASSLATTSGRALFADTQYF	TGTGCCAGCAGCTTAGCAACAACTAGCGGGAGGGCCTTATTCGCAGATACGCAGTATTTT
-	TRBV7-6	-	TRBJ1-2	CASSLVGAGYGYTF	TGTGCCAGCAGCTTAGTCGGGGCAGGTTATGGCTACACCTTC
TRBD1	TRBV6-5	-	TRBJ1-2	CASSETGNYGYTF	TGTGCCAGCAGTGAGACAGGGAATTATGGCTACACCTTC
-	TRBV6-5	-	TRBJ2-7	CASSYSFGYEQYF	TGTGCCAGCAGTTACTCCTTTGGGTACGAGCAGTACTTC
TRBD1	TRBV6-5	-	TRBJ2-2	CASSDRGHTGELFF	TGTGCCAGCAGTGACAGGGGGCACACCGGGGAGCTGTTTTTT
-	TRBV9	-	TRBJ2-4	CASSVADTGIQYF	TGTGCCAGCAGCGTAGCGGACACAGGGATTCAGTACTTC
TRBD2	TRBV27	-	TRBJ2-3	CASSLLSGAGGPFTDTQYF	TGTGCCAGCAGTTTATTGTCTGGTGCGGGAGGGCCCTTCACAGATACGCAGTATTTT
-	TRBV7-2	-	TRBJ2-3	CASLQRLSTDTQYF	TGTGCCAGCTTGCAGCGGTTAAGCACAGATACGCAGTATTTT
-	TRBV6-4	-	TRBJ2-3	CASSDSPSGTDTQYF	TGTGCCAGCAGTGACTCTCCTTCGGGCACAGATACGCAGTATTTT
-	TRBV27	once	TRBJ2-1	CASRDYPNEQFF	TGTGCCAGCCGCGACTACCCCAATGAGCAGTTCTTC
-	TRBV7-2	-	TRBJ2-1	CASSIGAGDEQFF	TGTGCCAGCAGCATAGGGGCTGGCGATGAGCAGTTCTTC
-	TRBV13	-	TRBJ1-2	CASNYRDLQGPPYGYTF	TGTGCCAGCAACTACAGGGACTTACAGGGACCTCCCTATGGCTACACCTTC
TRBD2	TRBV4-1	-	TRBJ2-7	CASSQDRPSGVISYEQYF	TGCGCCAGCAGCCAAGATCGTCCTAGCGGGGTGATCTCCTACGAGCAGTACTTC
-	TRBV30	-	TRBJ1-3	CACGDRGDTIYF	TGTGCCTGTGGGGACCGGGGAGACACCATATATTTT
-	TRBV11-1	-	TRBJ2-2	CASSPRLQGWSTGELFF	TGTGCCAGCAGCCCAAGATTACAGGGATGGAGCACCGGGGAGCTGTTTTTT
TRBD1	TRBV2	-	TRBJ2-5	CASGTAETQYF	TGTGCCAGCGGGACAGCCGAGACCCAGTACTTC